This T cell receptor (beta chain) was sequenced for a study of CD8+ T cells in alopecia areata. About this clone itself: Its antigen is unidentified.

From germline, CDR1 is SEHNR and CDR2 FQNEAQ (reference sequence). The CDR3 runs 15 residues. After removal of 2 bases from V and 9 bases from J, the junction contained 12 bases not matched to a gene. Findings and limits, study-wide: Many of the expanded lesional clones endured in scalp and blood while on tofacitinib.

Treatment given: oral pan-JAK inhibitor, 5-10 mg twice daily. Extracted RNA was reverse transcribed into cDNA, the sequencing template. Using immunoSEQ multiplex PCR, the repertoire was profiled, and TCRdb retains in-frame clones only, with some absent. The sample shows roughly 100,000 clones, 40% to 50% of them seen only once. The V and J genes are TRBV7-9 and TRBJ2-7, with TRBD1 identical over 8 bases. This TCR came from a human donor with alopecia areata. Specimen: CD8+ T cells sorted from blood, collected at week 24, from a patient treated with tofacitinib. In DNA form, the CDR3 reads TGTGCCAGCAGCTTAATTAGGGGACAGGACTTCAGGCAGTACTTC. This codes for CASSLIRGQDFRQYF. The whole variable domain, filled in from reference TRBV7-9 and TRBJ2-7, reads DTGVSQNPRHKITKRGQNVTFRCDPISEHNRLYWYRQTLGQGPEFLTYFQNEAQLEKSRLLSDRFSAERPKGSFSTLEIQRTEQGDSAMYLCASSLIRGQDFRQYFGPGTRLTVT.